Listed below are T cell receptor beta chains from one sample, sequenced in a study of T cell repertoires in cytomegalovirus infection. TCRdb independently ran MiXCR on the reads; one entry per CDR3 protein. The sample lists 650,000 to 900,000 distinct CDR3 sequences, roughly 33% occurring once. These TCRs' antigens remain unknown. The sample consisted of cultured CD8+ T cells from PBMCs, taken from culture after CMV antigen stimulation. These receptors were collected from a human donor in good health (CMV status not recorded). Some clones in this sample may be carry-over from other donors' samples. Both conserved end residues are part of each CDR3. The order of the fields is V gene, J gene, CDR3 protein.

V: TRBV19; J: TRBJ1-1; CDR3: CASSIVQANTEAFF
V: TRBV4-1; J: TRBJ2-4; CDR3: CASSQGGTGQNIQYF
V: TRBV14; J: TRBJ1-1; CDR3: CASSQFTGFDTEAFF
V: TRBV5-8; J: TRBJ2-3; CDR3: CASSPGTGESDTQYF
V: TRBV4-3; J: TRBJ2-1; CDR3: CASSQAGPGGGYNEQFF
V: TRBV27; J: TRBJ1-2; CDR3: CASSTGHGYTF
V: TRBV4-1; J: TRBJ2-7; CDR3: CASSLQLTGTPNEQYF
V: TRBV7-9; J: TRBJ2-7; CDR3: CASSPRSPDSTRLYEQYF
V: TRBV7-8; J: TRBJ1-5; CDR3: CASSPDDSSNQPQHF
V: TRBV11-2; J: TRBJ2-3; CDR3: CASSTGLAEFTDTQYF
V: TRBV4-1; J: TRBJ2-3; CDR3: CASSSLPGTPDTQYF
V: TRBV27; J: TRBJ1-4; CDR3: CASSLEGGQIEKLFF
V: TRBV18; J: TRBJ2-3; CDR3: CASSPPPGHRTSQDTQYF
V: TRBV7-2; J: TRBJ1-1; CDR3: CASSLSLDRNTEAFF
V: TRBV9; J: TRBJ2-3; CDR3: CASSRAISTTDTQYF
V: TRBV6-2/TRBV6-3; J: TRBJ1-1; CDR3: CASTVGRGRTEAFF